The clone carrying this T cell receptor beta chain was observed a few times. RNA was isolated and reverse transcribed to cDNA, the sequencing template. Clones were read by immunoSEQ multiplex PCR, and TCRdb kept only the in-frame ones, dropping some. The table shows more than 95,000 clones, with roughly 41% occurring only once. The data were obtained in a study of CD8+ T cells in alopecia areata. Sequences were obtained from CD4+ T cells sorted from blood. The clonotype comes from a human donor with alopecia areata.

CDR3 loop: CASSLSRNTIYF. CDR3 sequence (DNA): TGTGCCAGCAGTTTAAGTCGAAACACCATATATTTT. This chain joins TRBV28 and TRBJ1-3, with D uncertain. Germline CDR1 MDHEN, CDR2 SYDVKM. This CDR3 region has 12 residues. V lost 2 bases, J lost 5 bases, and 4 bases lay in between.